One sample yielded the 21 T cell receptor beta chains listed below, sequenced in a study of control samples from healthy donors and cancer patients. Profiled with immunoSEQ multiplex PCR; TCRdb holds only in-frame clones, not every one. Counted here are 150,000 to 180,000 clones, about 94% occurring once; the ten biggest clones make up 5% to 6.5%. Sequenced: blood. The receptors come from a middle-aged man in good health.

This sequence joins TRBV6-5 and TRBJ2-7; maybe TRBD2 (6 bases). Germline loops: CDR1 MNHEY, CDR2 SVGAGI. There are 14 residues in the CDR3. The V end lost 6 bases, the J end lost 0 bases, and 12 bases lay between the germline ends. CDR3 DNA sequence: TGTGCCAGCAGGAGGGGAGGATCCTCCTACGAGCAGTACTTC. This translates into CASRRGGSSYEQYF.

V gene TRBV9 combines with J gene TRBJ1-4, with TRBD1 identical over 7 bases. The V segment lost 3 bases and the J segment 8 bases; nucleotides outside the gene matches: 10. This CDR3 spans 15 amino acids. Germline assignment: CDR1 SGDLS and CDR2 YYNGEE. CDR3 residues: CASSALEGAKEKLFF. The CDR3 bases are TGTGCCAGCAGCGCCCTTGAGGGGGCAAAGGAAAAACTGTTTTTT.

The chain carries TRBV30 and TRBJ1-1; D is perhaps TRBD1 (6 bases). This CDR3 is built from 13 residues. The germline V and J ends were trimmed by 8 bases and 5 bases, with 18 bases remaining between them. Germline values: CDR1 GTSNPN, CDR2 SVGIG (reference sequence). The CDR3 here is CAGTRGGRTEAFF. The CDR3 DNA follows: TGTGCCGGGACCAGAGGGGGAAGGACTGAAGCTTTCTTT.

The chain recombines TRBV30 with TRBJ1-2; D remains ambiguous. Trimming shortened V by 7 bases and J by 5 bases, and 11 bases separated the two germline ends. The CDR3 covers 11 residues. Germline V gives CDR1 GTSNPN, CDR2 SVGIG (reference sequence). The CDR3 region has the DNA TGTGCCTCCCGCACGGCGTATGGCTACACCTTC. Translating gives CASRTAYGYTF.

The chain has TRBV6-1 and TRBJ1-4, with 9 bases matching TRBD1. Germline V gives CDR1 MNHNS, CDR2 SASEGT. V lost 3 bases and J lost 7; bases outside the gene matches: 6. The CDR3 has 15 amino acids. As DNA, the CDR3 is TGTGCCAGCAGTGAGGGACAGGGTTGGGGTGAAAAACTGTTTTTT. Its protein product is CASSEGQGWGEKLFF.

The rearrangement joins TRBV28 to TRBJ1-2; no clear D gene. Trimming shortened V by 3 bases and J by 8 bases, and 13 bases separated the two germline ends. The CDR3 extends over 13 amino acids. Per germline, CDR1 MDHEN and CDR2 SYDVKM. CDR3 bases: TGTGCCAGCAGTTTGCCTCCCCCCGTGGGCTACACCTTC. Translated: CASSLPPPVGYTF.

CDR3 nucleotide sequence: TGTGCCAGCAGCCAACGGGTCCGACAGGATGGCTACACCTTC. It translates to CASSQRVRQDGYTF. The chain has TRBV6-5 and TRBJ1-2; perhaps TRBD1 as D (6 bases). Germline-derived CDR1 and CDR2 are MNHEY and SVGAGI. Deletions cut 6 bases from V and 6 bases from J, with 17 bases between. The CDR3 extends over 14 amino acids.

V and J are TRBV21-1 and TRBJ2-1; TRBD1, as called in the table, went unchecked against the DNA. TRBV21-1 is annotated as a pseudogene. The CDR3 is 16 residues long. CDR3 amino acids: CASSKPREGAGNEQFF. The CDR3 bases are TGTGCCAGCAGCAAACCTAGAGAGGGGGCCGGCAATGAGCAGTTCTTC.

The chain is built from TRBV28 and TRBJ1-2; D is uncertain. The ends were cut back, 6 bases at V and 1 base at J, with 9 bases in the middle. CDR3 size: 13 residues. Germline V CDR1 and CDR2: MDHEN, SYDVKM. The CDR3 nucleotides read TGTGCCAGCAGATCGGCGGGTAACTATGGCTACACCTTC. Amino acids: CASRSAGNYGYTF.

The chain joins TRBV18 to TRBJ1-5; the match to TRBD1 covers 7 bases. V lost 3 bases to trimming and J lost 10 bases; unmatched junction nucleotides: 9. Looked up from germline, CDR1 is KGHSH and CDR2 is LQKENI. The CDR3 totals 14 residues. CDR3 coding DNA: TGTGCCAGCTCACCGCTAGACCGGACAGGACCCCAGCATTTT. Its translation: CASSPLDRTGPQHF.

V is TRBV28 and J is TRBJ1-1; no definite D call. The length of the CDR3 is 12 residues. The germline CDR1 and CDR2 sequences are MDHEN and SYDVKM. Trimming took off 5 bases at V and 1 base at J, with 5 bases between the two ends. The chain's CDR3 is CASSLRNTEAFF. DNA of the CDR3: TGTGCCAGCAGTCTGAGGAACACTGAAGCTTTCTTT.

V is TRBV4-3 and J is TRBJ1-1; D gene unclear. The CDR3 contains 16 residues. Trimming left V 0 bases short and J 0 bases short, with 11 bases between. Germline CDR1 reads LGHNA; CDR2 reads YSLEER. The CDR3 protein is CASSQDPRGVNTEAFF. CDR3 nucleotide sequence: TGCGCCAGCAGCCAAGATCCTCGGGGTGTGAACACTGAAGCTTTCTTT.

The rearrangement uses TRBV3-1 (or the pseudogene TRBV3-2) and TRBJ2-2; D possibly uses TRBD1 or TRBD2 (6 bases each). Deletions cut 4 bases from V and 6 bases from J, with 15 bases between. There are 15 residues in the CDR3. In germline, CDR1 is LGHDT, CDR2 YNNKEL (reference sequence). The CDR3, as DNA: TGTGCCAGCAGCCTGGGGACACCGGGAGCCGGGGAGCTGTTTTTT. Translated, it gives CASSLGTPGAGELFF.

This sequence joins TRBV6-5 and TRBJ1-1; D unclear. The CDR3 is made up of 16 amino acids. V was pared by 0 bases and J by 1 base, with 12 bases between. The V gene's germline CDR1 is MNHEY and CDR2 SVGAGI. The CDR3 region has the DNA TGTGCCAGCAGTTACTCTCGGAGGGTAGAGAACACTGAAGCTTTCTTT. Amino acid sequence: CASSYSRRVENTEAFF.

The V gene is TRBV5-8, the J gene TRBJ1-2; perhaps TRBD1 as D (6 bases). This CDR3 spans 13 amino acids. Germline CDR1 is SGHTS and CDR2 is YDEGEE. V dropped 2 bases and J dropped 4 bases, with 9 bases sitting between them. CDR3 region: CASSFRGGYGYTF. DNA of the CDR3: TGTGCCAGCAGCTTCAGGGGAGGCTATGGCTACACCTTC. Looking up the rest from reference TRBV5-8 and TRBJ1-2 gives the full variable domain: EAGVTQSPTHLIKTRGQQATLRCSPISGHTSVYWYQQALGLGLQFLLWYDEGEERNRGNFPPRFSGRQFPNYSSELNVNALELEDSALYLCASSFRGGYGYTFGSGTRLTVV.

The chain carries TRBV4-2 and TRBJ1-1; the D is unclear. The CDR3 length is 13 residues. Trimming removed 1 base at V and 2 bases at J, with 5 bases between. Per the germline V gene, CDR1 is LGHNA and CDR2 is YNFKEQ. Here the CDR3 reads CASSQGGNTEAFF. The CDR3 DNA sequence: TGTGCCAGCAGCCAAGGAGGTAACACTGAAGCTTTCTTT.

The CDR3 is CASSIGGIDTQYF. The CDR3 nucleotides are TGTGCCAGTAGCATCGGGGGTATAGATACGCAGTATTTT. The chain carries TRBV19 and TRBJ2-3; maybe TRBD2 (6 bases). Germline assignment: CDR1 LNHDA and CDR2 SQIVND (reference sequence). The CDR3 extends over 13 amino acids. The ends were cut back, 6 bases at V and 5 bases at J, with 12 bases in the middle.

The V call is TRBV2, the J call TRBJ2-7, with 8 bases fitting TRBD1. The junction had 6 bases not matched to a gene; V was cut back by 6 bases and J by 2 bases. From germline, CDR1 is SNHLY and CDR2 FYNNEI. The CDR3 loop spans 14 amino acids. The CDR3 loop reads CASSPRDRTYEQYF. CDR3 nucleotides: TGTGCCAGCAGCCCCCGGGACAGGACCTACGAGCAGTACTTC.

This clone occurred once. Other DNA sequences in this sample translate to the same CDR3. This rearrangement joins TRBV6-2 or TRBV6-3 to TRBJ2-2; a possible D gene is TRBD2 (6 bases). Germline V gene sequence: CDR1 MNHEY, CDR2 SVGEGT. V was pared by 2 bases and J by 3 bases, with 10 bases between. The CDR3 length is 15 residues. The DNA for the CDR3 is TGTGCCAGCAGTTACACGGGGGAAGACACCGGGGAGCTGTTTTTT. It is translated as CASSYTGEDTGELFF.

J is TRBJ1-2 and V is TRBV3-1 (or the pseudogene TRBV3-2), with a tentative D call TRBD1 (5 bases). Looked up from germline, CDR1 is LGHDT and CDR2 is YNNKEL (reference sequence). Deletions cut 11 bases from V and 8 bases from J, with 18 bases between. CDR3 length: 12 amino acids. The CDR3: CAGAGGWGGYTF. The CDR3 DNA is TGTGCCGGAGCGGGGGGATGGGGCGGCTACACCTTC.

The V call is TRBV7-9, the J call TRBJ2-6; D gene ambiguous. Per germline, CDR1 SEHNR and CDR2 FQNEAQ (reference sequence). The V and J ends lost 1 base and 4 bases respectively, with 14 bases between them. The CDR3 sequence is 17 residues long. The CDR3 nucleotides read TGTGCCAGCAGCTTAGTTTCTGTTGGGCTGGGGGCCAACGTCCTGACTTTC. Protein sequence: CASSLVSVGLGANVLTF. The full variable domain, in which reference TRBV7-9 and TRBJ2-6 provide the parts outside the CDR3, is DTGVSQNPRHKITKRGQNVTFRCDPISEHNRLYWYRQTLGQGPEFLTYFQNEAQLEKSRLLSDRFSAERPKGSFSTLEIQRTEQGDSAMYLCASSLVSVGLGANVLTFGAGSRLTVL.